This TCR beta chain was profiled in a study of metastatic and nonmetastatic thyroid tumors. Across the study: Repertoire comparison spanned blood and tumor or nodule tissue of malignant and benign thyroid patients.

Original data processing: Between-group CDR3 differences, defined by clinicopathological status, yielded a distant-metastasis classifier for papillary thyroid cancer. TCRdb reassembled clones from the PCR reads with MiXCR. TCRdb, not the authors, supplied the V and J calls. Here the sample spans roughly 36,000 clones, about 10% being singletons. In its sample, this clone was seen many times. Its matching antigen is unknown. Each patient came to thyroid surgery without any prior treatment (of any kind). Study findings and constraints: In blood and tumor, TCR beta diversity was reportedly significantly higher in malignant thyroid tumors than in benign nodules.

There are 19 residues in the CDR3. The V and J ends lost 0 bases and 3 bases, in that order; junction bases with no gene match: 14. Germline V gives CDR1 MNHEY, CDR2 SVGEGT. The chain couples TRBV6-2 or TRBV6-3 to TRBJ2-1, with 7 positions matching TRBD1. The TCR comes from a female donor with papillary thyroid cancer or a benign thyroid nodule (not recorded which). Some clones in this sample may be carry-over from other donors' samples. The sequenced material came from blood. CDR3 nucleotides: TGTGCCAGCAGTTACTCGAACAGGGGTTCCCTCCTTAACTACAATGAGCAGTTCTTC. Amino acids: CASSYSNRGSLLNYNEQFF.